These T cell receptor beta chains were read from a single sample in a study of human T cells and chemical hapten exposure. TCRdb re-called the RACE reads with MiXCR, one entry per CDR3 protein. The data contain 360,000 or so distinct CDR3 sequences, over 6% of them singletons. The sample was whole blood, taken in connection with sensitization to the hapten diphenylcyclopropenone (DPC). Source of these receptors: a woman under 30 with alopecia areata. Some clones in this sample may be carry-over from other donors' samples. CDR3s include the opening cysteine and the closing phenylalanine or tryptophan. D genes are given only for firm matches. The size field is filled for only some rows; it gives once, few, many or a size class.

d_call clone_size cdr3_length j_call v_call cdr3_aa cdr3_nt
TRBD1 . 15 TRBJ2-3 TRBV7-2 CASSPQGVSTDTQYF TGTGCCAGCAGCCCCCAGGGGGTAAGCACAGATACGCAGTATTTT
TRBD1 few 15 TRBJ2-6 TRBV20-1 CSARVRGTGANVLTF TGCAGTGCTAGAGTCAGGGGGACTGGGGCCAACGTCCTGACTTTC
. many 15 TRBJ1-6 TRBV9 CASSATGFHNSPLHF TGTGCCAGCAGCGCAACAGGGTTTCATAATTCACCCCTCCACTTT
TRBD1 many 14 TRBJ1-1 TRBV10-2 CASKPRGLNTEAFF TGCGCCAGCAAACCCAGGGGGCTGAACACTGAAGCTTTCTTT
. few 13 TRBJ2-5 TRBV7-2 CASSTGSPETQYF TGTGCCAGCAGTACAGGGTCGCCAGAGACCCAGTACTTC
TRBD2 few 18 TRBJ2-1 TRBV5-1 CASSTRTSGGSLYNEQFF TGCGCCAGCAGCACAAGGACTAGCGGGGGATCCCTCTACAATGAGCAGTTCTTC
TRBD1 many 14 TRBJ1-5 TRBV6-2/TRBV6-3 CASRPQGKNQPQHF TGTGCCAGCAGGCCACAGGGGAAAAACCAGCCCCAGCATTTT
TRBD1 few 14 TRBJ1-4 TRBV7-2 CASSQTGGREKLFF TGTGCCAGCAGCCAGACAGGGGGCCGTGAAAAACTGTTTTTT
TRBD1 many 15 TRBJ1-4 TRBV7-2 CASSLYGTGGEKLFF TGTGCCAGCAGCTTATACGGGACAGGGGGTGAAAAACTGTTTTTT
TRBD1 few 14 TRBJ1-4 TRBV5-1 CASRPTGVDEKLFF TGCGCCAGCAGACCGACAGGGGTCGATGAAAAACTGTTTTTT
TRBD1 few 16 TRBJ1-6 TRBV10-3 CAISGGQGAGNSPLHF TGTGCCATCAGCGGCGGACAGGGGGCCGGGAATTCACCCCTCCACTTT
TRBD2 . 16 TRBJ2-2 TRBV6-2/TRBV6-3 CASNELLPTSAGELFF TGTGCCAGCAATGAACTCCTACCGACTAGCGCCGGGGAGCTGTTTTTT
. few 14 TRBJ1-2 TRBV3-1 CASSQEPPNYGYTF TGTGCCAGCAGCCAAGAGCCGCCCAACTATGGCTACACCTTC
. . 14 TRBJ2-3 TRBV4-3 CASSQDLPTDTQYF TGCGCCAGCAGCCAAGATCTACCCACAGATACGCAGTATTTT
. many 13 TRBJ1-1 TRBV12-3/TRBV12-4 CASSFRTALGAFF TGTGCCAGCAGTTTTCGTACGGCTTTGGGAGCTTTCTTT
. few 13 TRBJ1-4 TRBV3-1 CASTTGSREKLFF TGTGCCAGCACCACGGGGAGCCGGGAAAAACTGTTTTTT
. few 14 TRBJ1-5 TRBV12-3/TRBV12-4 CASTPLDPNQPQHF TGTGCCAGCACCCCCCTGGACCCGAATCAGCCCCAGCATTTT
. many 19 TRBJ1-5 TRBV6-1 CASSHREGRAGNSNQPQHF TGTGCCAGCAGTCACCGGGAGGGCAGGGCCGGGAATAGCAATCAGCCCCAGCATTTT
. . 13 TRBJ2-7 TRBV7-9 CASSLSASNEQYF TGTGCCAGCAGCTTATCCGCGAGTAACGAGCAGTACTTC
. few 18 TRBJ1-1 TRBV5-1 CASSLALNLQGRNTEAFF TGCGCCAGCAGCTTGGCCCTCAACCTTCAGGGACGGAACACTGAAGCTTTCTTT
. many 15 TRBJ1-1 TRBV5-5 CASTPKGGTGVIAFF TGTGCCAGCACCCCTAAAGGCGGGACTGGGGTTATTGCTTTCTTT
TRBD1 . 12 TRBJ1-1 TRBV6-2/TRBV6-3 CASRTGATEAFF TGTGCCAGCCGGACAGGGGCCACTGAAGCTTTCTTT
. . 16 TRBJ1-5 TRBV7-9 CASSPGAGDSNQPQHF TGTGCCAGCAGCCCGGGGGCAGGGGATAGCAATCAGCCCCAGCATTTT
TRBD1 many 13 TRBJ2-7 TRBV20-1 CSAPGQGSHEQYF TGCAGTGCCCCGGGACAGGGGAGCCACGAGCAGTACTTC
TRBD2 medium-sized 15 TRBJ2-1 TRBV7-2 CASSGASGAYNEQFF TGTGCCAGCAGCGGGGCTAGCGGGGCCTACAATGAGCAGTTCTTC
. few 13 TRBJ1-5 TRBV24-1 CATSEGKFQPQHF TGTGCCACCAGTGAGGGAAAATTCCAGCCCCAGCATTTT
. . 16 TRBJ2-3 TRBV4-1 CASSQVLVPHTDTQYF TGCGCCAGCAGCCAAGTACTAGTACCCCACACAGATACGCAGTATTTT
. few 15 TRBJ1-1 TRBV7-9 CASSLGVQGNTEAFF TGTGCCAGCAGCTTAGGCGTGCAGGGGAACACTGAAGCTTTCTTT
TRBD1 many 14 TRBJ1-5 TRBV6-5 CASRIGQGDQPQHF TGTGCCAGCAGGATAGGACAGGGGGATCAGCCCCAGCATTTT
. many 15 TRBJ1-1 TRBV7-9 CASSLREQGNTEAFF TGTGCCAGCAGCTTGAGAGAACAGGGGAACACTGAAGCTTTCTTT
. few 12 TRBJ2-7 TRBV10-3 CATRHVTYEQYF TGTGCCACTAGACACGTAACCTACGAGCAGTACTTC
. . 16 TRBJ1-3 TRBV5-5 CASSPNGQLAGNTIYF TGTGCCAGCAGCCCGAACGGACAGCTGGCTGGAAACACCATATATTTT
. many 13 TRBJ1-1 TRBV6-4 CASSAEMNTEAFF TGTGCCAGCAGTGCGGAGATGAACACTGAAGCTTTCTTT